Shown below are 7 T cell receptor beta chains from a single sample sequenced in a study of Graves' ophthalmopathy and Graves' hyperthyroidism. TCR beta CDR3 regions were amplified from RNA transcripts. RT-PCR in the first round used HTBI primers; a second-round multiplex PCR followed. From the multiplex PCR reads, TCRdb called clonotypes with MiXCR, one entry per CDR3 protein. This sample has over a million distinct CDR3 sequences, with approximately 35% found just once. Source material: peripheral blood or thyroid tissue (not recorded which). The receptors were gathered from an adult man with Graves' hyperthyroidism.

About this clonotype itself: This may be a read error: a much more frequent sequence differs by one nucleotide. The CDR3 bases are TGTGCCAGCAGCCACCGAGCGACAGGGTCTGGCTACACCTTC. It encodes CASSHRATGSGYTF. The V and J genes are TRBV14 and TRBJ1-2; 7 bases map to TRBD1. Trimming at V came to 3 bases and at J to 7 bases, leaving 8 bases not matched to a gene. The germline V gene has CDR1 SGHDN and CDR2 FVKESK. This CDR3 spans 14 amino acids.

This clonotype has at least ten counts. The rearrangement uses TRBV20-1 and TRBJ1-2, with no clear D. Trimming removed 0 bases at V and 5 bases at J, with 16 bases between. Germline loops: CDR1 DFQATT, CDR2 SNEGSKA (reference sequence). The CDR3 has 15 amino acids. The CDR3 here is CSARDIRQKVYGYTF. As DNA, the CDR3 is TGCAGTGCTAGAGATATTCGGCAGAAAGTGTATGGCTACACCTTC.

The V gene is TRBV7-2, the J gene TRBJ1-1, with 9 bases identical to TRBD1. The V gene's germline CDR1 is SGHTA and CDR2 FQGNSA. The CDR3 consists of 13 residues. J gave up 7 bases and V 6 bases, and 6 bases lay outside the gene matches. This chain's CDR3 is CASRMDRGLEAFF. The CDR3 DNA reads as TGTGCCAGCAGAATGGACAGGGGTCTTGAAGCTTTCTTT.

With respect to this clonotype: Compared with germline, one end of the junction differs, possibly owing to a read error. This rearrangement joins TRBV6-1 to TRBJ1-2; tentative D call: TRBD1 (5 bases). The germline V gene encodes CDR1 MNHNS and CDR2 SASEGT. The CDR3 has 13 residues. The CDR3: CASREGQGYGYTF. CDR3 nucleotides: TGTGCCAGCAGAGAAGGCCAGGGCTATGGCTACACCTTC.

The sample holds a few counts of this clonotype. V is TRBV10-3 and J is TRBJ1-1, with D perhaps matching TRBD1 (5 bases). Trimming took 7 bases from V and 1 from J, leaving 7 bases between them. Germline V gene sequence: CDR1 ENHRY, CDR2 SYGVKD. This CDR3 spans 12 amino acids. DNA of the CDR3: TGTGCCATCATAGGGACGAACACTGAAGCTTTCTTT. It encodes CAIIGTNTEAFF.

This clonotype was observed many times. This sequence joins TRBV24-1 and TRBJ1-1; 8 bases fit TRBD1. Germline V gene data show CDR1 as KGHDR and CDR2 as SFDVKD. This CDR3 is built from 15 residues. J gave up 3 bases and V 3 bases, and 5 bases lay outside the gene matches. As DNA, the CDR3 is TGTGCCACCAGTGATGCGAGACAGGGGTACACTGAAGCTTTCTTT. Protein sequence: CATSDARQGYTEAFF.

The chain links TRBV7-2 to TRBJ2-5; unclear D gene. V was trimmed by 2 bases and J by 9 bases, leaving 19 bases between them. The CDR3 totals 15 residues. From germline, CDR1 is SGHTA and CDR2 FQGNSA. CDR3 amino acids: CASSLFERNNQPQYF. In DNA, the CDR3 is TGTGCCAGCAGCTTATTTGAACGGAACAATCAGCCCCAGTACTTC.